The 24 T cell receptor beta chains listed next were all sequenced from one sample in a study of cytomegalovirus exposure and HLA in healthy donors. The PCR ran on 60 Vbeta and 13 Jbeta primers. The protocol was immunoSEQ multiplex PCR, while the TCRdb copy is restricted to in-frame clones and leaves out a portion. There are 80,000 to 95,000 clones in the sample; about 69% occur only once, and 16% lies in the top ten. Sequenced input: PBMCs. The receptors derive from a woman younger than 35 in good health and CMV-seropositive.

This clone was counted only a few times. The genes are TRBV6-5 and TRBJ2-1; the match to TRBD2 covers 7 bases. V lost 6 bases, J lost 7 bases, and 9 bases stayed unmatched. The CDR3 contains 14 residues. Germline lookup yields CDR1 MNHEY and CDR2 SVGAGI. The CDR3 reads CASSSRGGLNEQFF. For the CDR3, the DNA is TGTGCCAGCAGCTCCCGGGGAGGGTTGAATGAGCAGTTCTTC.

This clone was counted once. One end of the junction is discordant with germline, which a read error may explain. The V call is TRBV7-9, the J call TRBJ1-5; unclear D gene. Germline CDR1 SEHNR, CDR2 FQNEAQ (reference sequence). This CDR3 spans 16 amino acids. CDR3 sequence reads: CSSSPARAESNQPQHF. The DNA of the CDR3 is TGTTCCAGCAGCCCGGCCCGAGCGGAAAGCAATCAGCCCCAGCATTTT.

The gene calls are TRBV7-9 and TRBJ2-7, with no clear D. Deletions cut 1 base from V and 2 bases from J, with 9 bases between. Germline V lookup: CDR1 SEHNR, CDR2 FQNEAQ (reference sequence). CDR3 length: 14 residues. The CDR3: CASSLGFPTYEQYF. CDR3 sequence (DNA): TGTGCCAGCAGCTTAGGGTTCCCTACCTACGAGCAGTACTTC.

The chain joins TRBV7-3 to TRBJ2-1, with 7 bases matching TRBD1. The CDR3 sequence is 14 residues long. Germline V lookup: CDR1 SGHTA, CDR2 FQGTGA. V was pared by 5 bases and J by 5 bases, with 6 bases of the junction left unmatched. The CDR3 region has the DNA TGTGCCAGCAGCCCCGGGACAGAACACAATGAGCAGTTCTTC. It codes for CASSPGTEHNEQFF.

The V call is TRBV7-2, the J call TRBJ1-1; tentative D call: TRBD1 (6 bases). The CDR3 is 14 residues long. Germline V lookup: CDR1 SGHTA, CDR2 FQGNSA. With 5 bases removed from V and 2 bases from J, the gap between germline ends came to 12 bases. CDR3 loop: CASSGRQDNTEAFF. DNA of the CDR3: TGTGCCAGCAGCGGGCGACAGGATAACACTGAAGCTTTCTTT.

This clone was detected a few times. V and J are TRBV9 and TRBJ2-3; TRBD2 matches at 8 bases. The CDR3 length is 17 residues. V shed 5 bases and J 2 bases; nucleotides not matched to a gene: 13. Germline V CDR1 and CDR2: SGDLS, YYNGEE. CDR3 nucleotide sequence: TGTGCCAGCAGTCCTCGGGGGGGCGGGTCGGTCACAGATACGCAGTATTTT. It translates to CASSPRGGGSVTDTQYF.

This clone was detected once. The CDR3: CASGPGQPSGNTIYF. CDR3 in DNA: TGTGCTAGTGGTCCGGGACAGCCCTCTGGAAACACCATATATTTT. The genes are TRBV12-5 and TRBJ1-3; 7 nucleotides align to TRBD1. The germline gives CDR1 LGHNT, CDR2 FRNRAP. CDR3 size: 15 residues. V shed 5 bases and J 0 bases; nucleotides not matched to a gene: 4.

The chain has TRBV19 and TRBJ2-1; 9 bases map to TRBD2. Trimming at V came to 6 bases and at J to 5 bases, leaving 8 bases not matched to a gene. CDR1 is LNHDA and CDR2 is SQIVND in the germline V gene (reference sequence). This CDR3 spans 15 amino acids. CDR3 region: CASSPTSGPNNEQFF. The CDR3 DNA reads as TGTGCCAGTAGCCCGACTAGCGGTCCCAACAATGAGCAGTTCTTC.

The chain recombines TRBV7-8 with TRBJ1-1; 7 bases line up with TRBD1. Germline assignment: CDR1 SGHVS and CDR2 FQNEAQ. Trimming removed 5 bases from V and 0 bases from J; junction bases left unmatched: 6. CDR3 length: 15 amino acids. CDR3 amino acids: CASSRTGTVNTEAFF. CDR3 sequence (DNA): TGTGCCAGCAGCCGCACCGGGACAGTGAACACTGAAGCTTTCTTT.

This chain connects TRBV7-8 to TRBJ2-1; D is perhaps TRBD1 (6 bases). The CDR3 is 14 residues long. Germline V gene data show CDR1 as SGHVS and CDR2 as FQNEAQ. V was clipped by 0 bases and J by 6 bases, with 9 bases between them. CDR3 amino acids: CASSLADSRNEQFF. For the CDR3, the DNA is TGTGCCAGCAGCTTAGCGGACAGCCGCAATGAGCAGTTCTTC.

Written as DNA, the CDR3 is TGTGCCAGCAGCGTAGGGACAGGTGGCACAGATACGCAGTATTTT. Translation: CASSVGTGGTDTQYF. This chain links TRBV9 with TRBJ2-3; 7 bases agree with TRBD1. Trimming removed 0 bases from V and 1 base from J; junction bases left unmatched: 2. The CDR3 is made up of 15 amino acids. CDR1 is SGDLS, CDR2 YYNGEE, per germline.

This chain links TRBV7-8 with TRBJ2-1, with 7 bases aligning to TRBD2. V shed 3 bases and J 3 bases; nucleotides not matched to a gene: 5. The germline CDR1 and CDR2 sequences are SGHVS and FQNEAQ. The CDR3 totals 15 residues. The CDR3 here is CASSFGLADYNEQFF. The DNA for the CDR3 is TGTGCCAGCAGCTTCGGGCTAGCGGACTACAATGAGCAGTTCTTC.

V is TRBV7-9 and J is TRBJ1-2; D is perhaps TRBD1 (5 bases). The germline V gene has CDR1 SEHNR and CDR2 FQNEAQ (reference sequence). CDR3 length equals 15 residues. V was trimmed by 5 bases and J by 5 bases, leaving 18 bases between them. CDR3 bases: TGTGCCAGCAGCCGAGAACTCGGGGGGGAGTATGGCTACACCTTC. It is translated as CASSRELGGEYGYTF. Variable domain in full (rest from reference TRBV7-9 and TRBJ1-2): DTGVSQNPRHKITKRGQNVTFRCDPISEHNRLYWYRQTLGQGPEFLTYFQNEAQLEKSRLLSDRFSAERPKGSFSTLEIQRTEQGDSAMYLCASSRELGGEYGYTFGSGTRLTVV.

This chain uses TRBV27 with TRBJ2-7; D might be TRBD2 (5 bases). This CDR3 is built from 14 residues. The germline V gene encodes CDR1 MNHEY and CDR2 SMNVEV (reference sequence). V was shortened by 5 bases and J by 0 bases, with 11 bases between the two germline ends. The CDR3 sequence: CASSVRSASYEQYF. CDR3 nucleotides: TGTGCCAGCAGTGTCCGTAGCGCCTCCTACGAGCAGTACTTC.

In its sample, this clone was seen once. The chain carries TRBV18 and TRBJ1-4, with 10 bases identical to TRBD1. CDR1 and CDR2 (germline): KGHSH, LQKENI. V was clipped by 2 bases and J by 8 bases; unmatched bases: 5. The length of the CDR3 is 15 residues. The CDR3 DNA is TGTGCCAGCTCACCATCCGGGACAGGGGTGGAAAAACTGTTTTTT. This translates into CASSPSGTGVEKLFF.

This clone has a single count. The CDR3 DNA is TGCAGCGTTGCGGGCGGGGGGGGGAGTGGCTATGGCTACACCTTC. Protein: CSVAGGGGSGYGYTF. This chain joins TRBV29-1 and TRBJ1-2; tentative D call: TRBD1 (5 bases). Germline loops: CDR1 SQVTM, CDR2 ANQGSEA. The CDR3 covers 15 residues. V dropped 4 bases and J dropped 4 bases, with 19 bases sitting between them.

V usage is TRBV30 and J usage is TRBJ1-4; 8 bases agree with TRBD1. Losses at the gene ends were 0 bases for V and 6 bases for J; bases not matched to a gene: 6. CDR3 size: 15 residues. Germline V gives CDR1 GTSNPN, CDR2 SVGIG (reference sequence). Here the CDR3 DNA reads TGTGCCTGGAGTGTATCTGGGACAGGACATGAAAAACTGTTTTTT. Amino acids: CAWSVSGTGHEKLFF.

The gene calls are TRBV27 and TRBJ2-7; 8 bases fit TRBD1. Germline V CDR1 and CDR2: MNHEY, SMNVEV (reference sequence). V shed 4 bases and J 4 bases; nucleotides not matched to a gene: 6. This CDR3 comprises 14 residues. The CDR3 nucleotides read TGTGCCAGCAGTTACCGGACAGGGAGTTACGAGCAGTACTTC. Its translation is CASSYRTGSYEQYF.

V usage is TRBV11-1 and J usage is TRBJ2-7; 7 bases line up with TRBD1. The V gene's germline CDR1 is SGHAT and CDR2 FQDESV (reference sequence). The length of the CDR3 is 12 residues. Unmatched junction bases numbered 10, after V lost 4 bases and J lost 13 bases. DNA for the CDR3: TGTGCCAGCAGCTCTGGAATGGGGACAGCTTACTTC. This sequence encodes CASSSGMGTAYF.

CDR3 loop: CASSWETSGRRSDNEQFF. The CDR3 bases are TGTGCCAGCAGTTGGGAGACTAGCGGGAGACGGTCGGACAATGAGCAGTTCTTC. The chain employs TRBV28 and TRBJ2-1; the match to TRBD2 covers 12 bases. The junction had 12 bases not matched to a gene; V was cut back by 4 bases and J by 5 bases. This CDR3 comprises 18 residues. Germline values: CDR1 MDHEN, CDR2 SYDVKM.

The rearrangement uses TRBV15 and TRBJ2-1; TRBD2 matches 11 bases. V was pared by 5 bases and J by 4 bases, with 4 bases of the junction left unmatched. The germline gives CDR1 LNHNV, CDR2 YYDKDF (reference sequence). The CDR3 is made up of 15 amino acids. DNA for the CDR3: TGTGCCACCAGCGCCGGGACTAGCGGTTACAATGAGCAGTTCTTC. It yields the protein CATSAGTSGYNEQFF. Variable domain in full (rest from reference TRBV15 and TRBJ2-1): DAMVIQNPRYQVTQFGKPVTLSCSQTLNHNVMYWYQQKSSQAPKLLFHYYDKDFNNEADTPDNFQSRRPNTSFCFLDIRSPGLGDTAMYLCATSAGTSGYNEQFFGPGTRLTVL.

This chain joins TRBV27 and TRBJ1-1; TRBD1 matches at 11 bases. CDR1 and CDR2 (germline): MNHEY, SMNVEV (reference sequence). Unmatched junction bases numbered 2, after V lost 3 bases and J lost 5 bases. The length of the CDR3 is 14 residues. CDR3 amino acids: CASSFGTGGTEAFF. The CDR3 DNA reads TGTGCCAGCAGTTTCGGGACAGGGGGTACTGAAGCTTTCTTT.

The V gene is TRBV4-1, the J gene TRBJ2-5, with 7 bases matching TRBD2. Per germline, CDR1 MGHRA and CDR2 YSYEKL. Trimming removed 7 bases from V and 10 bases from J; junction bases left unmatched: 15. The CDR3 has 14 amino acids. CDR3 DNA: TGCGCCAGCACCCCAACCGGGGGGAGACGGGACCAGTACTTC. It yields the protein CASTPTGGRRDQYF.

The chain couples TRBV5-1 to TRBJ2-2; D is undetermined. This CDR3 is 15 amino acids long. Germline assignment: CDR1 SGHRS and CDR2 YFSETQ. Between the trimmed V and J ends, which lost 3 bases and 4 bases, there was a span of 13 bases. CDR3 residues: CASSSNFGTTGELFF. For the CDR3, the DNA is TGCGCCAGCAGCTCAAATTTTGGCACCACCGGGGAGCTGTTTTTT.